The present entry profiles one T cell receptor (beta chain) with its context. Its antigen is still unknown. This entry belongs to a study of shared clonotypes between healthy human individuals. Broader study findings: Generation of non-shared clonotypes was less probable than generation of clonotypes shared by all four donors. Investigators expected sequencing depth to affect clonotype sharing among donors. The sampled material consisted only of blood, and tissue repertoires are likely to differ.

Division of CD4+ cells produced a CD45RA+ naive subset and a CD45RA-negative memory subset. Deletions cut 5 bases from V and 0 bases from J, with 8 bases between. CDR3 length: 14 amino acids. Germline V gene lookup returns CDR1 SNHLY and CDR2 FYNNEI. Assay: immunoSEQ multiplex PCR; the TCRdb copy retains only in-frame clones and omits some. This sample yields about 990,000 clones, of which around 82% are seen a single time; more than 0.55% belongs to the top ten. This clonotype originated in a young man in good health. Some clones in this sample may be carry-over from other donors' samples. Sequencing input: memory CD4+ T cells from PBMCs. The subset here: CD45RA-negative fraction. The chain employs TRBV2 and TRBJ2-1; D is uncertain. In nucleotides, the CDR3 is TGTGCCAGCAGTCTTGCTAGCTCCTACAATGAGCAGTTCTTC. It translates to CASSLASSYNEQFF.